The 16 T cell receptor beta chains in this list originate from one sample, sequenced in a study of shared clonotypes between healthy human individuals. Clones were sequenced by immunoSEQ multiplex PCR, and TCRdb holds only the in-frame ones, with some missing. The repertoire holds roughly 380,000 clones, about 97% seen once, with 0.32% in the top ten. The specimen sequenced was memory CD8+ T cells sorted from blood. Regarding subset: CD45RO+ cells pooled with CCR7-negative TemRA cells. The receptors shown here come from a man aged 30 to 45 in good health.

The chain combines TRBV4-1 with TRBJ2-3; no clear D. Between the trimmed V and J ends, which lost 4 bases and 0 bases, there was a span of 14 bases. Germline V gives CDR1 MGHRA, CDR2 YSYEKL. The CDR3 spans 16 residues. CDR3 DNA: TGCGCCAGCAGCCTTACCCCGATTTATAGCACAGATACGCAGTATTTT. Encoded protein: CASSLTPIYSTDTQYF.

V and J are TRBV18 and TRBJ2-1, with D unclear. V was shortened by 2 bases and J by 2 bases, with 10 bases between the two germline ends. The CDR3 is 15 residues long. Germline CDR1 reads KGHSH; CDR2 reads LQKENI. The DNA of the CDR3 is TGTGCCAGCTCACCAACAACTCAAGCCTACAATGAGCAGTTCTTC. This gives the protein CASSPTTQAYNEQFF. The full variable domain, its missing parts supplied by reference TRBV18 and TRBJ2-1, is NAGVMQNPRHLVRRRGQEARLRCSPMKGHSHVYWYRQLPEEGLKFMVYLQKENIIDESGMPKERFSAEFPKEGPSILRIQQVVRGDSAAYFCASSPTTQAYNEQFFGPGTRLTVL.

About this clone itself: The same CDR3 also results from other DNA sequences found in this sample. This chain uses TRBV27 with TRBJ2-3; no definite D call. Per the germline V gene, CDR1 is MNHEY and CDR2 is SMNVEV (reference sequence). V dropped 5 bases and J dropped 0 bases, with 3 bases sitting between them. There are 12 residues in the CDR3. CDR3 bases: TGTGCCAGCAGTCCCAGCACAGATACGCAGTATTTT. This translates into CASSPSTDTQYF.

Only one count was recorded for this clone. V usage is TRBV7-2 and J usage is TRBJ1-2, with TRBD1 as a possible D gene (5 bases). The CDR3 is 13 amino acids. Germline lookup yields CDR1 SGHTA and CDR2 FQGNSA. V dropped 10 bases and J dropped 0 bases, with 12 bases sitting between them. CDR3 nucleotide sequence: TGTGCCACCAGGGACGGTGCTAACTATGGCTACACCTTC. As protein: CATRDGANYGYTF.

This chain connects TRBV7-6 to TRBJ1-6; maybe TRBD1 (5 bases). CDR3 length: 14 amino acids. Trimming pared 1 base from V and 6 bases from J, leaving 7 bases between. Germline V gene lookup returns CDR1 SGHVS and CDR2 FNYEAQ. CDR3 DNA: TGTGCCAGCAGCTTAGGACAGTCTAATTCACCCCTCCACTTT. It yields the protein CASSLGQSNSPLHF.

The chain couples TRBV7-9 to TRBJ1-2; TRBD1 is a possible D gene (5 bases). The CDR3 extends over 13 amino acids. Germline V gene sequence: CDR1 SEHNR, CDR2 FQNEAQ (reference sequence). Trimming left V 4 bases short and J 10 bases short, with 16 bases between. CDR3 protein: CASSSKIRENYTF. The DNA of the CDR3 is TGTGCCAGCAGCTCGAAAATCAGGGAGAACTACACCTTC.

CDR3 in DNA: TGTGCCAGCAGCTTAGACAGCTACTATGGCTACACCTTC. It codes for CASSLDSYYGYTF. The chain joins TRBV11-2 to TRBJ1-2; D gene ambiguous. The germline CDR1 and CDR2 sequences are SGHAT and FQNNGV. Trimming removed 0 bases at V and 3 bases at J, with 5 bases between. This CDR3 spans 13 amino acids.

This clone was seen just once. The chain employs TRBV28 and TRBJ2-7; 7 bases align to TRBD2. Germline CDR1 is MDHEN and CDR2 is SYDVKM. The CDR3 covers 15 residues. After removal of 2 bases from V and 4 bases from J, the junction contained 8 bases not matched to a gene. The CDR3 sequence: CASSLVGGRAYEQYF. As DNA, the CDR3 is TGTGCCAGCAGTTTAGTGGGCGGGAGAGCGTACGAGCAGTACTTC.

This CDR3 reads CAWSGRGVTGELFF. The CDR3 DNA follows: TGTGCCTGGAGCGGGAGGGGTGTCACCGGGGAGCTGTTTTTT. This chain uses TRBV30 with TRBJ2-2, with 8 bases that match TRBD2. Germline values: CDR1 GTSNPN, CDR2 SVGIG (reference sequence). The CDR3 covers 14 residues. Germline trimming cut 3 bases from V and 4 bases from J; bases unmatched to any gene: 4. Based on the CDR3 plus reference TRBV30 and TRBJ2-2, the full variable domain is SQTIHQWPATLVQPVGSPLSLECTVEGTSNPNLYWYRQAAGRGLQLLFYSVGIGQISSEVPQNLSASRPQDRQFILSSKKLLLSDSGFYLCAWSGRGVTGELFFGEGSRLTVL.

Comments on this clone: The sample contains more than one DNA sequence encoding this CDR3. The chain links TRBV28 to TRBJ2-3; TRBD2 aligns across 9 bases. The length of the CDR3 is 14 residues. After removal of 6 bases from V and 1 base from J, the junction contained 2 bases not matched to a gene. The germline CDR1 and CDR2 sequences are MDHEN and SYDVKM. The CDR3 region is CASSLAGGTDTQYF. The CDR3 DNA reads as TGTGCCAGCAGCTTAGCGGGAGGCACAGATACGCAGTATTTT.

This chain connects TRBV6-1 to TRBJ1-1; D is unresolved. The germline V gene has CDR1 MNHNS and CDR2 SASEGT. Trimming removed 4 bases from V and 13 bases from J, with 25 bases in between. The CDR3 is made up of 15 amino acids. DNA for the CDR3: TGTGCCAGCAGTGGACGGTCCTCTCGAGTCCTAGAGGATTTCTTT. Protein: CASSGRSSRVLEDFF.

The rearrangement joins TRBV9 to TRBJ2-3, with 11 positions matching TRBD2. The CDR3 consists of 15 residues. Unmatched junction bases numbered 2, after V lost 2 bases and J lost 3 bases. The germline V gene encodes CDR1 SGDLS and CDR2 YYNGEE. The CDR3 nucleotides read TGTGCCAGCAGCGTTAGACTAGCGGGAACAGATACGCAGTATTTT. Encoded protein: CASSVRLAGTDTQYF.

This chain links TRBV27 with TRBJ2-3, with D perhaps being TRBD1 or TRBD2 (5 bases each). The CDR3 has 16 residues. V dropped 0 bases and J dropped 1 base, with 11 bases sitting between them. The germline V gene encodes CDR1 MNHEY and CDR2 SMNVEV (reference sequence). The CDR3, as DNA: TGTGCCAGCAGTTTATCGTGGGTGGGGGGCACAGATACGCAGTATTTT. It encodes CASSLSWVGGTDTQYF.

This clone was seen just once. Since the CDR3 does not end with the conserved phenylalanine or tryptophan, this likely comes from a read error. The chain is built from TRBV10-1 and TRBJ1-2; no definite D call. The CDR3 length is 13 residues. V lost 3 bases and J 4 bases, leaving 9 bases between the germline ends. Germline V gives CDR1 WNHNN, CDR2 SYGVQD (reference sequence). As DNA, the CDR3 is TGCGCCAGCAGTGAAAGCGGATCCTATGGCTACACCCTC. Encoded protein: CASSESGSYGYTL.

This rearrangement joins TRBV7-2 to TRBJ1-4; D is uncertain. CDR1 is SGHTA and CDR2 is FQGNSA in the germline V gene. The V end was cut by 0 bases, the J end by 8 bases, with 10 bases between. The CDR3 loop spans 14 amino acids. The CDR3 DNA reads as TGTGCCAGCAGCTTAGCAGGCGTTGAGGAAAAACTGTTTTTT. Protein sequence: CASSLAGVEEKLFF.

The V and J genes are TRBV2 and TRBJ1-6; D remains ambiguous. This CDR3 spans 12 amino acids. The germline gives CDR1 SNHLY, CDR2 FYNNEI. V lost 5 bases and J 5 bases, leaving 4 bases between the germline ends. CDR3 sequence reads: CASSMDNSPLHF. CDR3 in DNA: TGTGCCAGCAGTATGGATAATTCACCCCTCCACTTT. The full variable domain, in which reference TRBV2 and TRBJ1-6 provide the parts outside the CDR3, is EPEVTQTPSHQVTQMGQEVILRCVPISNHLYFYWYRQILGQKVEFLVSFYNNEISEKSEIFDDQFSVERPDGSNFTLKIRSTKLEDSAMYFCASSMDNSPLHFGNGTRLTVT.